This TCR beta chain appears in the sequencing data of a study of blood T cell repertoires in COVID-19. Across the whole study: The United States, Italy and Spain were the sources of the acute and convalescent COVID-19 samples. Nucleic acid was either cDNA or gDNA, and it came from T cells, B-cell-depleted T cells, or PBMCs.

Individuals aged roughly 18 to 95 years were recruited from fewer than 25 US areas. Cohort 3 donors counted as recovered after two negative PCRs, clearance, or resolved symptoms. This CDR3 contains 16 residues. Trimming removed 0 bases from V and 3 bases from J; junction bases left unmatched: 5. Germline CDR1 reads SGDLS; CDR2 reads YYNGEE. The protocol was immunoSEQ multiplex PCR, while the TCRdb copy is restricted to in-frame clones and leaves out a portion. The data hold some 250,000 clones, with around 85% observed a single time. The sequencing sample was made of PBMCs or T cells enriched from blood (not recorded which). The sequence came from a woman between 50 and 59 years old who had recovered from COVID-19. The chain links TRBV9 to TRBJ2-7; 11 nucleotides match TRBD2. The CDR3 sequence is CASSVGLAGGFYEQYF. CDR3 DNA sequence: TGTGCCAGCAGCGTAGGGCTAGCGGGAGGCTTCTACGAGCAGTACTTC.